These T cell receptor beta chains were read from a single sample in a study of blood T cell repertoires in COVID-19. TCRdb's table, derived via immunoSEQ multiplex PCR, lists solely in-frame clones and lacks some. The table includes fewer than 300,000 clones, around nine tenths detected once. Sequencing input: peripheral blood. The receptors derive from a middle-aged man who had recovered from COVID-19. CDR3s include the opening cysteine and the closing phenylalanine or tryptophan. Each record gives: CDR3 protein, CDR3 DNA, D gene, J gene, V gene, clone size. A D gene is named only where the DNA matches it firmly. The size entry is marked missing in some rows and otherwise reads once, few, many or a size class.

CDR3 protein: CATASGTEAFF; CDR3 DNA: TGTGCCACCGCCTCGGGCACTGAAGCTTTCTTT; D gene: .; J gene: TRBJ1-1; V gene: TRBV5-4; clone size: .
CDR3 protein: CASSRTADTQYF; CDR3 DNA: TGTGCCAGCAGCCGGACAGCAGATACGCAGTATTTT; D gene: .; J gene: TRBJ2-3; V gene: TRBV7-8; clone size: .
CDR3 protein: CASSLGLTGTDTQYF; CDR3 DNA: TGTGCCAGCAGCTTAGGCCTAACGGGGACAGATACGCAGTATTTT; D gene: .; J gene: TRBJ2-3; V gene: TRBV5-8; clone size: .
CDR3 protein: CASSLHGPAGSTDTQYF; CDR3 DNA: TGTGCCAGCAGCTTACATGGCCCAGCGGGAAGCACAGATACGCAGTATTTT; D gene: TRBD2; J gene: TRBJ2-3; V gene: TRBV7-2; clone size: .
CDR3 protein: CASSLRTGGGGTEAFF; CDR3 DNA: TGTGCCAGCAGCCTCCGGACGGGGGGAGGAGGCACTGAAGCTTTCTTT; D gene: .; J gene: TRBJ1-1; V gene: TRBV11-2; clone size: .
CDR3 protein: CASSPSLQSSGNTIYF; CDR3 DNA: TGTGCCAGCTCCCCTTCTTTACAGAGCTCTGGAAACACCATATATTTT; D gene: .; J gene: TRBJ1-3; V gene: TRBV18; clone size: .
CDR3 protein: CAPGTGGVSGANVLTF; CDR3 DNA: TGTGCCCCGGGGACAGGGGGCGTCTCTGGGGCCAACGTCCTGACTTTC; D gene: TRBD1; J gene: TRBJ2-6; V gene: TRBV10-3; clone size: .
CDR3 protein: CASSPAGLAGDYEQYF; CDR3 DNA: TGTGCCAGCAGCCCCGCTGGACTAGCGGGAGATTACGAGCAGTACTTC; D gene: TRBD2; J gene: TRBJ2-7; V gene: TRBV11-2; clone size: .
CDR3 protein: CASSLLGQKGTGELFF; CDR3 DNA: TGTGCCAGCAGCTTATTGGGACAAAAGGGGACCGGGGAGCTGTTTTTT; D gene: .; J gene: TRBJ2-2; V gene: TRBV7-6; clone size: .
CDR3 protein: CASSLAFGGPSQETQYF; CDR3 DNA: TGTGCCAGCAGCTTAGCCTTCGGGGGACCTTCACAAGAGACCCAGTACTTC; D gene: .; J gene: TRBJ2-5; V gene: TRBV7-9; clone size: .
CDR3 protein: CASLGGGEETQYF; CDR3 DNA: TGTGCCAGCCTGGGGGGGGGAGAAGAGACCCAGTACTTC; D gene: TRBD2; J gene: TRBJ2-5; V gene: TRBV5-4; clone size: .
CDR3 protein: CASSLALQGELTNTEAFF; CDR3 DNA: TGTGCCAGCAGCTTAGCGTTACAGGGGGAGCTTACGAACACTGAAGCTTTCTTT; D gene: TRBD1; J gene: TRBJ1-1; V gene: TRBV7-8; clone size: .
CDR3 protein: CASSLDMGGTQYF; CDR3 DNA: TGTGCCAGCAGCTTAGATATGGGGGGAACCCAGTATTTT; D gene: .; J gene: TRBJ2-3; V gene: TRBV11-3; clone size: few
CDR3 protein: CASSSPQGNTIYF; CDR3 DNA: TGTGCCAGCAGCTCGCCACAGGGAAACACCATATATTTT; D gene: .; J gene: TRBJ1-3; V gene: TRBV7-9; clone size: .
CDR3 protein: CASSPTPNTYEQYF; CDR3 DNA: TGTGCCAGCTCCCCGACTCCAAACACCTACGAGCAGTACTTC; D gene: .; J gene: TRBJ2-7; V gene: TRBV18; clone size: few
CDR3 protein: CASSPAGQSGRNGYTF; CDR3 DNA: TGTGCCAGCAGCCCAGCAGGGCAGTCTGGTCGGAATGGCTACACCTTC; D gene: .; J gene: TRBJ1-2; V gene: TRBV7-9; clone size: .
CDR3 protein: CASSFFSPGLETQYF; CDR3 DNA: TGTGCCAGCAGCTTTTTTAGCCCCGGGTTGGAGACCCAGTACTTC; D gene: .; J gene: TRBJ2-5; V gene: TRBV5-6; clone size: .
CDR3 protein: CASSFTGSGGYNEQFF; CDR3 DNA: TGTGCCAGCAGCTTTACCGGTAGCGGGGGCTACAATGAGCAGTTCTTC; D gene: TRBD2; J gene: TRBJ2-1; V gene: TRBV7-6; clone size: .
CDR3 protein: CASKLPGGGYTF; CDR3 DNA: TGTGCCAGCAAGTTACCGGGTGGGGGCTACACCTTC; D gene: .; J gene: TRBJ1-2; V gene: TRBV3-1/TRBV3-2; clone size: .
CDR3 protein: CASSPSDYPGELFF; CDR3 DNA: TGTGCCAGCAGTCCTTCGGACTACCCCGGGGAGCTGTTTTTT; D gene: .; J gene: TRBJ2-2; V gene: TRBV27; clone size: once
CDR3 protein: CASNNGVRGYGYTF; CDR3 DNA: TGTGCCAGCAACAACGGGGTCAGGGGCTATGGCTACACCTTC; D gene: .; J gene: TRBJ1-2; V gene: TRBV6-6; clone size: .
CDR3 protein: CSVAGRAVREQYF; CDR3 DNA: TGCAGCGTTGCCGGCAGGGCCGTAAGGGAGCAGTACTTC; D gene: .; J gene: TRBJ2-7; V gene: TRBV29-1; clone size: .
CDR3 protein: CARDRDRGQGANVLTF; CDR3 DNA: TGTGCCCGAGATAGGGACAGGGGGCAAGGGGCCAACGTCCTGACTTTC; D gene: TRBD1; J gene: TRBJ2-6; V gene: TRBV30; clone size: .
CDR3 protein: CASSPQAGGRESGGYTF; CDR3 DNA: TGTGCCAGCAGCCCACAGGCGGGGGGGCGAGAATCGGGAGGCTACACCTTC; D gene: .; J gene: TRBJ1-2; V gene: TRBV7-8; clone size: .
CDR3 protein: CASSPRGLASYEQYF; CDR3 DNA: TGTGCCAGCTCACCTCGGGGACTCGCATCCTACGAGCAGTACTTC; D gene: .; J gene: TRBJ2-7; V gene: TRBV18; clone size: .
CDR3 protein: CASSVTGGGIEKLFF; CDR3 DNA: TGTGCCAGCAGTGTAACGGGCGGAGGGATTGAAAAACTGTTTTTT; D gene: .; J gene: TRBJ1-4; V gene: TRBV2; clone size: .
CDR3 protein: CASSATGQSSYEQYF; CDR3 DNA: TGCGCCAGCAGCGCAACGGGACAGAGCTCCTACGAGCAGTACTTC; D gene: TRBD1; J gene: TRBJ2-7; V gene: TRBV5-1; clone size: few
CDR3 protein: CASSEWTGANYGYTF; CDR3 DNA: TGTGCCAGCAGCGAATGGACAGGGGCGAACTATGGCTACACCTTC; D gene: TRBD1; J gene: TRBJ1-2; V gene: TRBV9; clone size: .
CDR3 protein: CAISAVDYGYTF; CDR3 DNA: TGTGCCATCAGCGCAGTCGACTATGGCTACACCTTC; D gene: .; J gene: TRBJ1-2; V gene: TRBV10-3; clone size: once
CDR3 protein: CASKGGQGNSPLHF; CDR3 DNA: TGTGCCAGCAAGGGTGGGCAGGGGAATTCACCCCTCCACTTT; D gene: .; J gene: TRBJ1-6; V gene: TRBV6-5; clone size: .
CDR3 protein: CASSSGLAAYEQYF; CDR3 DNA: TGTGCCAGCAGCTCGGGACTAGCGGCATACGAGCAGTACTTC; D gene: TRBD2; J gene: TRBJ2-7; V gene: TRBV7-8; clone size: .